Each of the 3 T cell receptor beta chains below was sequenced from the same sample in a study of T cells in narcolepsy. Data came from immunoSEQ multiplex PCR; TCRdb stores just in-frame clones and leaves some out. The sample lists 27,000 or so clones; roughly 86% were seen once. The source material was memory (CD45RA-) CD4+ T cells from blood. These receptors all come from a human donor in good health.

This chain uses TRBV10-2 with TRBJ2-7; TRBD1 is a possible D gene (7 bases). Trimming pared 3 bases from V and 2 bases from J, leaving 14 bases between. CDR3 length equals 15 residues. Germline-derived CDR1 and CDR2 are WSHSY and SAAADI. In nucleotides, the CDR3 is TGCGCCAGCAGTGACGGGCAGGGGGGACCCTACGAGCAGTACTTC. Encoded protein: CASSDGQGGPYEQYF.

Notes on this clone: Other DNA sequences in this sample translate to the same CDR3. This sequence joins TRBV5-1 and TRBJ2-3, with 12 bases that match TRBD2. CDR1 is SGHRS, CDR2 YFSETQ, per germline. The CDR3 loop spans 17 amino acids. Trimming removed 0 bases from V and 3 bases from J; junction bases left unmatched: 5. For the CDR3, the DNA is TGCGCCAGCAGCTTGGTAGGCGGGACTAGCGGGACAGATACGCAGTATTTT. Translation: CASSLVGGTSGTDTQYF. Full variable domain (remainder filled in from reference TRBV5-1 and TRBJ2-3): KAGVTQTPRYLIKTRGQQVTLSCSPISGHRSVSWYQQTPGQGLQFLFEYFSETQRNKGNFPGRFSGRQFSNSRSEMNVSTLELGDSALYLCASSLVGGTSGTDTQYFGPGTRLTVL.

The rearrangement links TRBV28 to TRBJ1-3; the D is unclear. Trimming shortened V by 6 bases and J by 0 bases, and 12 bases separated the two germline ends. CDR1 is MDHEN and CDR2 is SYDVKM in the germline V gene. The length of the CDR3 is 15 residues. The chain's CDR3 is CASSRRRLSGNTIYF. DNA of the CDR3: TGTGCCAGCAGCCGTAGGCGCCTCTCTGGAAACACCATATATTTT.